This T cell receptor (beta chain) was documented in a study of T-cell memory formation after mild COVID-19. About the study: Clustering of TCRs was largely donor specific.

The CDR3 spans 13 residues. V gave up 7 bases and J gave up 5 bases, with 14 bases separating them. Germline CDR1 is MNHEY and CDR2 is SMNVEV (reference sequence). 5'RACE primed from the constant segment yielded TCR alpha and TCR beta cDNA libraries bearing sample barcodes and UMIs. From the 5' RACE reads, TCRdb called clonotypes with MiXCR, one entry per CDR3 protein. This table has about 240,000 distinct CDR3 sequences, 8.5% to 9.5% appearing once. The receptor was isolated from a man between 18 and 35 years old who had mild COVID-19 (a few samples of this study predate the infection). Cell type and time point are not known. This sequence joins TRBV27 and TRBJ2-5; D may be TRBD2 (6 bases). Specimen: PBMCs or a T cell subset sorted from them (not recorded which). The CDR3 region has the DNA TGTGCCAGCAAATTCGGAGGGTCCGAGACCCAGTACTTC. It codes for CASKFGGSETQYF.